This is a list of T cell receptor beta chains from one sample in a study of identical twins. TCRdb used MiXCR to reprocess the 5' RACE reads, holding one entry per CDR3 protein. The sample has fewer than 800,000 distinct CDR3 sequences; about 7.1% are singletons. This same sample was also part of a study on yellow fever vaccine responses in identical twins.

Sequenced sample: PBMCs. These receptors were obtained from a woman in her late teens or twenties in good health. The conserved cysteine and the conserved F or W are not part of the CDR3 here. A D gene is named only where the DNA matches it firmly. Size is stated for part of the rows, as once, few or many counts, or as a class when the clone is expanded.

size | J | V | D | CDR3
. | TRBJ2-2 | TRBV7-2 | TRBD2 | ASSPSAGVTGELF
. | TRBJ2-3 | TRBV7-9 | TRBD1 | ASSPRDRTNTDTQY
. | TRBJ2-1 | TRBV24-1 | . | ATSGFLPPQF
many | TRBJ2-7 | TRBV29-1 | TRBD1 | SVVKARQGAHEQY
. | TRBJ2-3 | TRBV7-3 | TRBD2 | ASSLISGSADTQY
. | TRBJ2-1 | TRBV4-1 | TRBD2 | ASSPSTAGLAAMNEQF
many | TRBJ1-4 | TRBV12-3/TRBV12-4 | . | ASSSAFSEKLF
few | TRBJ2-5 | TRBV4-1 | . | ASSQDNGETQY
few | TRBJ2-5 | TRBV7-9 | TRBD1 | ASSLNRGQGETQY
. | TRBJ2-5 | TRBV20-1 | . | SARGFGSETQY
many | TRBJ2-1 | TRBV20-1 | TRBD1 | SARGAGQGINEQF
. | TRBJ2-3 | TRBV2 | . | ASGPSGVDTQY
many | TRBJ2-7 | TRBV12-5 | TRBD2 | ASGPRGGHHEQY
. | TRBJ2-7 | TRBV18 | . | ASSPLGMSYEQY
few | TRBJ1-5 | TRBV6-2/TRBV6-3 | TRBD1 | ASSPPTGGKNQPQH
few | TRBJ2-7 | TRBV10-3 | . | AISAGTYEQY
. | TRBJ2-3 | TRBV28 | . | ASSLTSLPDTQY
few | TRBJ2-7 | TRBV12-3/TRBV12-4 | TRBD2 | ASSLRAGRSSYEQY
. | TRBJ2-1 | TRBV12-3/TRBV12-4 | TRBD2 | ASRGLAGADEQF
. | TRBJ2-1 | TRBV29-1 | TRBD2 | SIRGGARNEQF
few | TRBJ1-4 | TRBV6-5 | . | ASSYSQTNEKLF
many | TRBJ1-3 | TRBV3-1 | TRBD1 | ASSQDRGNTIY
. | TRBJ1-5 | TRBV12-3/TRBV12-4 | . | ASSLRGLFSNQPQH
few | TRBJ2-1 | TRBV20-1 | TRBD2 | SARGTRDYNEQF
few | TRBJ2-2 | TRBV7-8 | . | ASSAPGKTNTGELF
many | TRBJ2-1 | TRBV5-1 | TRBD1 | ASSLGRRDRGYNEQF
. | TRBJ2-5 | TRBV29-1 | TRBD2 | SGRLAGFQETQY
many | TRBJ2-7 | TRBV12-3/TRBV12-4 | TRBD2 | ASRGLMGSYEQY
few | TRBJ2-1 | TRBV24-1 | TRBD2 | ATSDLSTGTSGSSYNEQF
many | TRBJ1-2 | TRBV29-1 | . | SVLGGSGYGYT
many | TRBJ2-1 | TRBV28 | TRBD1 | ASSLGQVQANEQF
. | TRBJ2-2 | TRBV29-1 | TRBD2 | SVGLAGSGELF
. | TRBJ2-2 | TRBV12-3/TRBV12-4 | . | ASSPRQFFGTGELF
many | TRBJ2-2 | TRBV12-3/TRBV12-4 | TRBD2 | ASRPPGLAGPTGELF
. | TRBJ2-3 | TRBV2 | . | ASSARENQDTQY
. | TRBJ2-5 | TRBV28 | . | ASSLPVFQETQY
many | TRBJ1-4 | TRBV20-1 | . | SASGPTNEKLF
many | TRBJ1-2 | TRBV28 | . | ASKEAGNYGYT
few | TRBJ2-1 | TRBV5-6 | TRBD2 | ASSSAGTRSGNEQF
few | TRBJ2-4 | TRBV14 | . | ASSEAGRRAKNIQY
many | TRBJ2-7 | TRBV4-2 | . | ASSQLIGGLAEQY
many | TRBJ1-2 | TRBV10-3 | . | AISDHENYGYT
many | TRBJ2-3 | TRBV5-5 | . | ASNVRGTSSTDTQY
few | TRBJ1-1 | TRBV3-1 | . | ASSNLGRMNTEAF